The 24 T cell receptor beta chains below were found in one sample sequenced in a study of T cells in Graves' hyperthyroidism and ophthalmopathy. Researchers took RNA transcripts and amplified the TCR beta CDR3 regions from them. HTBI primers were used for first-round RT-PCR of the TCR CDR3. TCRdb ran MiXCR on the multiplex PCR reads and lists one entry per CDR3 protein. Of 450,000 to 550,000 distinct CDR3 sequences listed, roughly 25% are singletons. Sequences were obtained from blood. Every receptor here comes from a woman aged 30 to 39 with Graves' ophthalmopathy.

This clonotype was seen at least ten times. J is TRBJ2-4 and V is TRBV5-1; the D gene is possibly TRBD1 (6 bases). The CDR3 is 16 residues long. Trimming stripped 6 bases from V and 4 bases from J, with 20 bases between. Germline CDR1 and CDR2: SGHRS and YFSETQ. The CDR3 bases are TGCGCCAGCACACCGGCAGACAGGCGAAGGAAAAACATTCAGTACTTC. Its translation: CASTPADRRRKNIQYF.

This clonotype came up many times. This chain links TRBV20-1 with TRBJ2-7, with D possibly TRBD1 on 5 matching bases. V lost 3 bases and J 2 bases, leaving 17 bases between the germline ends. Germline assignment: CDR1 DFQATT and CDR2 SNEGSKA (reference sequence). This CDR3 is built from 15 residues. CDR3 in amino acids: CSASQGTTLPYEQYF. The CDR3 DNA reads TGCAGTGCTAGTCAGGGCACTACACTACCCTACGAGCAGTACTTC.

This clonotype has only a few counts. The J gene is TRBJ2-2, the V gene TRBV6-2 or TRBV6-3; weak D call: TRBD1 (6 bases). The germline CDR1 and CDR2 sequences are MNHEY and SVGEGT. Between the trimmed V and J ends, which lost 7 bases and 4 bases, there was a span of 13 bases. This CDR3 comprises 14 residues. CDR3 nucleotide sequence: TGTGCCAGCATGGGACAAAGTTTCACCGGGGAGCTGTTTTTT. It yields the protein CASMGQSFTGELFF.

This clonotype was picked up a small number of times. V and J are TRBV6-1 and TRBJ1-1; 7 bases agree with TRBD1. V was clipped by 5 bases and J by 11 bases; unmatched bases: 11. The CDR3 has 13 amino acids. The germline V gene encodes CDR1 MNHNS and CDR2 SASEGT. The CDR3 spells CASSRQTGVEAFF. CDR3 sequence (DNA): TGTGCCAGCAGTCGGCAAACAGGGGTGGAGGCTTTCTTT.

The sample holds many counts of this clonotype. This chain connects TRBV20-1 to TRBJ2-7; 10 bases align to TRBD2. The length of the CDR3 is 15 residues. Germline V gene lookup returns CDR1 DFQATT and CDR2 SNEGSKA (reference sequence). With V trimmed by 0 bases and J by 6 bases, 8 bases remained unmatched. CDR3 sequence reads: CSARDPLAGGIEQYF. Written as DNA, the CDR3 is TGCAGTGCTAGAGACCCCTTAGCGGGGGGTATCGAGCAGTACTTC.

Details on this clonotype: It may be a read error: a sequence one base away is much more abundant. The CDR3 loop is CASSHRGGQQLNIKYF. The CDR3 DNA reads as TGTGCCAGCAGCCACCGCGGGGGCCAACAATTAAACATTAAGTACTTC. The chain couples TRBV12-3 or TRBV12-4 to TRBJ2-4; possible D gene TRBD2, 7 bases. The CDR3 runs to 16 residues.

This clonotype has a count of ten or more. This chain connects TRBV20-1 to TRBJ1-5; D is unclear. The CDR3 is 14 amino acids. With 0 bases removed from V and 6 bases from J, the gap between germline ends came to 12 bases. Germline V lookup: CDR1 DFQATT, CDR2 SNEGSKA (reference sequence). The CDR3 reads CSARDRGEAQPQHF. CDR3 nucleotide sequence: TGCAGTGCTAGAGATCGGGGTGAGGCTCAGCCCCAGCATTTT.

This clonotype was counted ten times or more. V gene TRBV7-9 combines with J gene TRBJ2-7; no clear D gene. The CDR3 runs to 12 residues. V lost 2 bases, J lost 7 bases, and 9 bases lay in between. Germline V gene lookup returns CDR1 SEHNR and CDR2 FQNEAQ (reference sequence). The CDR3 region is CASSLLGSEQYF. CDR3 in DNA: TGTGCCAGCAGCTTATTAGGAAGTGAGCAGTACTTC. Combining the CDR3 with reference TRBV7-9 and TRBJ2-7 gives the whole variable domain DTGVSQNPRHKITKRGQNVTFRCDPISEHNRLYWYRQTLGQGPEFLTYFQNEAQLEKSRLLSDRFSAERPKGSFSTLEIQRTEQGDSAMYLCASSLLGSEQYFGPGTRLTVT.

DNA of the CDR3: TGTGCCAGCAGCCAACAAACCGGGACTAGCGGAGAGACCCAGTACTTC. Amino acid sequence: CASSQQTGTSGETQYF. V usage is TRBV3-1 and J usage is TRBJ2-5, with TRBD2 matching 11 bases. In germline, CDR1 is LGHDT, CDR2 YNNKEL (reference sequence). The CDR3 covers 16 residues. With 2 bases clipped from V and 4 bases from J, the junction kept 6 bases outside the gene matches.

This clonotype was detected a few times. The rearrangement links TRBV6-2 or TRBV6-3 to TRBJ1-6; 10 bases are a match to TRBD1. Looked up from germline, CDR1 is MNHEY and CDR2 is SVGEGT. The CDR3 is made up of 15 amino acids. J gave up 9 bases and V 4 bases, and 6 bases lay outside the gene matches. The DNA of the CDR3 is TGTGCCAGCAGTTGGGACAGGGGTTTAGGTTCACCCCTCCACTTT. Protein sequence: CASSWDRGLGSPLHF.

Concerning this clonotype: The conserved phenylalanine or tryptophan is not found at the CDR3 terminus, so this likely reflects a read error. No DNA is shown, since the ends of the CDR3 on it are uncertain; the CDR3 is the one TCRdb lists. The chain recombines TRBV7-6 with TRBJ1-1. Both ends counted, the CDR3 spans 13 residues. CDR1 and CDR2 (germline): SGHVS, FNYEAQ. The CDR3 is CASSPEMNTEACY.

This clonotype occurred many times. This chain connects TRBV10-3 to TRBJ1-2; TRBD1 might be the D (5 bases). Germline CDR1 reads ENHRY; CDR2 reads SYGVKD. CDR3 length equals 16 residues. V dropped 6 bases and J dropped 0 bases, with 17 bases sitting between them. CDR3 in amino acids: CAIRGGGTRANYGYTF. CDR3 sequence (DNA): TGTGCCATCAGGGGGGGTGGAACGCGAGCTAACTATGGCTACACCTTC.

This clonotype was found a few times. A read error may be the cause here, since a much bigger clone is one base away. The chain is built from TRBV12-5 and TRBJ1-1, with D maybe TRBD1 (5 bases). The CDR3 is 13 residues long. The V gene's germline CDR1 is LGHNT and CDR2 FRNRAP. The DNA of the CDR3 is TGTGCTCGTGGTTTGCCAGGGCACACTGAAGCTTTCTTT. Its translation: CARGLPGHTEAFF.

Many counts were recorded for this clonotype. At one of its ends the junction is not consistent with the germline gene, which may arise from a read error. This sequence joins TRBV29-1 and TRBJ2-4; 8 bases match TRBD1. Germline assignment: CDR1 SQVTM and CDR2 ANQGSEA. This CDR3 contains 14 residues. The CDR3 spells CSVSGQGVGNIKYF. The CDR3 DNA reads TGCAGCGTTTCCGGACAGGGAGTTGGAAACATTAAGTACTTC. Drawing the rest from reference TRBV29-1 and TRBJ2-4, the complete variable domain is SAVISQKPSRDICQRGTSLTIQCQVDSQVTMMFWYRQQPGQSLTLIATANQGSEATYESGFVIDKFPISRPNLTFSTLTVSNMSPEDSSIYLCSVSGQGVGNIKYFGAGTRLSVL.

The table lists this clonotype with many counts. The V and J genes are TRBV28 and TRBJ1-5, with a weak D call TRBD1 (5 bases). CDR3 length: 13 amino acids. The germline V gene has CDR1 MDHEN and CDR2 SYDVKM. Trimming removed 2 bases at V and 7 bases at J, with 9 bases between. CDR3 in amino acids: CASSLNWDQPQHF. Written as DNA, the CDR3 is TGTGCCAGCAGTTTAAATTGGGACCAGCCCCAGCATTTT.

This clonotype was recorded at least ten times. V usage is TRBV24-1 and J usage is TRBJ2-7; 8 bases are shared with TRBD1. The CDR3 runs 13 residues. V trimming: 3 bases; J trimming: 6 bases; junction bases outside the gene matches: 3. Germline V CDR1 and CDR2: KGHDR, SFDVKD. In DNA form, the CDR3 reads TGTGCCACCAGTGATGGGCAGGGGGCCGAGCAGTACTTC. It yields the protein CATSDGQGAEQYF.

This clonotype was seen only a few times. The chain has TRBV3-1 and TRBJ1-1; D is possibly TRBD1 (6 bases). The germline V gene has CDR1 LGHDT and CDR2 YNNKEL (reference sequence). The CDR3 spans 15 residues. Trimming removed 7 bases from V and 2 bases from J, with 17 bases in between. CDR3 protein: CASTGRGGDNTEAFF. The CDR3 bases are TGTGCCAGCACCGGCCGGGGGGGCGATAACACTGAAGCTTTCTTT.

This clonotype was counted ten times or more. The chain employs TRBV12-3 or TRBV12-4 and TRBJ1-3; D remains ambiguous. The CDR3 length is 16 residues. With 2 bases removed from V and 1 base from J, the gap between germline ends came to 12 bases. This chain's CDR3 is CASSLYSVRSGNTIYF. CDR3 in DNA: TGTGCCAGCAGTTTATACTCGGTCAGGTCTGGAAACACCATATATTTT.

The chain joins TRBV6-5 to TRBJ1-1; 7 positions match TRBD1. The CDR3 is 12 amino acids. Germline lookup yields CDR1 MNHEY and CDR2 SVGAGI. Trimming at V came to 4 bases and at J to 11 bases, leaving 7 bases not matched to a gene. The CDR3 region has the DNA TGTGCCAGCAGTTTGGGCAGGGGGAGTGCTTTCTTT. Translation: CASSLGRGSAFF.

This clonotype was recorded many times. The chain joins TRBV7-9 to TRBJ1-5; no clear D gene. The V and J ends lost 6 bases and 8 bases respectively, with 14 bases between them. The CDR3 loop spans 13 amino acids. The germline V gene encodes CDR1 SEHNR and CDR2 FQNEAQ (reference sequence). CDR3 in DNA: TGTGCCAGCAGTACGGGATCCCCGGAGCCCCAGCATTTT. It is translated as CASSTGSPEPQHF.

This clonotype was seen many times. The chain is built from TRBV19 and TRBJ1-2, with D uncertain. V lost 2 bases to trimming and J lost 4 bases, with 8 bases between them. The CDR3 has 13 amino acids. Germline values: CDR1 LNHDA, CDR2 SQIVND (reference sequence). The chain's CDR3 is CASSISLGYGYTF. CDR3 DNA: TGTGCCAGTAGTATAAGTCTGGGCTATGGCTACACCTTC.

This clonotype was recorded a few times. The chain uses TRBV9 and TRBJ2-7; 10 bases line up with TRBD1. V shed 3 bases, J shed 2 bases, and the junction held 5 bases outside the gene matches. This CDR3 spans 15 amino acids. Germline V CDR1 and CDR2: SGDLS, YYNGEE. The DNA of the CDR3 is TGTGCCAGCAGCGCCACCGGGACAGGGGCCTACGAGCAGTACTTC. Its protein is CASSATGTGAYEQYF.

This clonotype has ten or more counts. The chain uses TRBV20-1 and TRBJ1-1; 8 bases agree with TRBD1. J gave up 3 bases and V 4 bases, and 7 bases lay outside the gene matches. Germline V CDR1 and CDR2: DFQATT, SNEGSKA (reference sequence). The CDR3 contains 14 residues. CDR3 nucleotide sequence: TGCAGTGCTAACACCGACAGGGGAGACACTGAAGCTTTCTTT. This codes for CSANTDRGDTEAFF.

There are many counts of this clonotype. The DNA for the CDR3 is TGTGCCAGCAGGGTTAGGGAGAACACCGGGGAGCTGTTTTTT. Translating gives CASRVRENTGELFF. The chain carries TRBV12-3 or TRBV12-4 and TRBJ2-2; D not certain. The CDR3 runs to 14 residues. With 6 bases removed from V and 1 base from J, the gap between germline ends came to 9 bases.